The TCR beta chain described here comes from a study of response to subunit inactivated influenza vaccine. As regards this clonotype: What it binds is not known.

TCRdb called the RT-PCR reads again in MiXCR, with one record for every CDR3 protein. The sample records more than 200,000 distinct CDR3 sequences, more than 9% being singletons. Findings of the study overall: It was suggested by the authors that few new T cells are recruited by each seasonal influenza vaccination.

Germline V CDR1 and CDR2: MDHEN, SYDVKM. Trimming cost V 6 bases and J 0 bases, with 13 bases left between them. This CDR3 comprises 15 residues. The input for sequencing was non-naive T cells sorted from PBMCs, taken about 14 days before vaccination. The genes are TRBV28 and TRBJ2-3; D might be TRBD1 (5 bases). The TCR comes from a man in his forties or fifties who received an inactivated influenza vaccine. CDR3 sequence reads: CASRRQSTSTDTQYF. Here the CDR3 DNA reads TGTGCCAGCAGACGACAGTCGACTAGCACAGATACGCAGTATTTT.